Listed below are T cell receptor beta chains from one sample, sequenced in a study of cytomegalovirus exposure and HLA in healthy donors. Sequencing used immunoSEQ multiplex PCR; TCRdb keeps in-frame clones, though not all of them. This sample has around 130,000 clones, with 70% to 85% found just once. Sequencing used PBMCs. The receptors come from a boy younger than 18 in good health and CMV-seronegative. Each CDR3 is given with its conserved first and last residue. Each record gives: CDR3 protein, CDR3 DNA, clone size, D gene, J gene, V gene, CDR3 length. The D gene is left open where the match is weak. A clone size is listed for some rows: how often the clone was seen (once, few, many), or a class if it is expanded.

cdr3_aa: CASSSTGVPGDSYNEQFF; cdr3_nt: TGTGCCAGCAGTTCAACAGGGGTGCCGGGTGACTCCTACAATGAGCAGTTCTTC; clone_size: once; d_call: TRBD1; j_call: TRBJ2-1; v_call: TRBV27; cdr3_length: 18
cdr3_aa: CASSVGLAGGMSTDTQYF; cdr3_nt: TGCGCCAGCAGCGTGGGACTAGCGGGAGGGATGAGCACAGATACGCAGTATTTT; clone_size: .; d_call: TRBD2; j_call: TRBJ2-3; v_call: TRBV5-1; cdr3_length: 18
cdr3_aa: CASSLIPAWKREGTDTQYF; cdr3_nt: TGTGCCAGCAGCTTGATTCCCGCGTGGAAGCGGGAGGGCACAGATACGCAGTATTTT; clone_size: .; d_call: TRBD2; j_call: TRBJ2-3; v_call: TRBV11-2; cdr3_length: 19
cdr3_aa: CASSLVAGTDRTEAFF; cdr3_nt: TGCGCCAGCAGCCTTGTGGCCGGGACAGATAGGACTGAAGCTTTCTTT; clone_size: few; d_call: TRBD1; j_call: TRBJ1-1; v_call: TRBV4-1; cdr3_length: 16
cdr3_aa: CASSLDPSGSAFF; cdr3_nt: TGTGCCAGCAGCTTAGACCCTTCGGGGTCTGCTTTCTTT; clone_size: .; d_call: .; j_call: TRBJ1-1; v_call: TRBV11-3; cdr3_length: 13
cdr3_aa: CASSPGSWNYNEQFF; cdr3_nt: TGTGCCAGCAGCCCGGGGAGCTGGAACTACAATGAGCAGTTCTTC; clone_size: .; d_call: .; j_call: TRBJ2-1; v_call: TRBV7-7; cdr3_length: 15
cdr3_aa: CASSTRTSGSWADTQYF; cdr3_nt: TGTGCCAGCAGCACCCGGACTAGCGGGAGCTGGGCAGATACGCAGTATTTT; clone_size: .; d_call: TRBD2; j_call: TRBJ2-3; v_call: TRBV7-2; cdr3_length: 17
cdr3_aa: CASSQPDISSYNEQFF; cdr3_nt: TGTGCCAGCAGCCAACCAGACATTAGCTCCTACAATGAGCAGTTCTTC; clone_size: .; d_call: .; j_call: TRBJ2-1; v_call: TRBV14; cdr3_length: 16
cdr3_aa: CASSPQGQGKKLFF; cdr3_nt: TGTGCCAGTAGTCCACAGGGACAGGGTAAAAAACTGTTTTTT; clone_size: .; d_call: TRBD1; j_call: TRBJ1-4; v_call: TRBV19; cdr3_length: 14
cdr3_aa: CASSEDSPGDYGYTF; cdr3_nt: TGTGCCAGCAGTGAAGACTCCCCGGGAGACTATGGCTACACCTTC; clone_size: .; d_call: .; j_call: TRBJ1-2; v_call: TRBV2; cdr3_length: 15
cdr3_aa: CASSLAASGRIPHEQYF; cdr3_nt: TGTGCCAGCAGCTTAGCCGCGAGCGGGAGGATTCCCCACGAGCAGTACTTC; clone_size: .; d_call: TRBD2; j_call: TRBJ2-7; v_call: TRBV7-2; cdr3_length: 17
cdr3_aa: CASSPRQGGAYEQYF; cdr3_nt: TGTGCCAGCAGCCCCAGACAGGGCGGGGCCTACGAGCAGTACTTC; clone_size: .; d_call: .; j_call: TRBJ2-7; v_call: TRBV11-3; cdr3_length: 15
cdr3_aa: CASSIPVRDQPQHF; cdr3_nt: TGTGCCAGTAGTATTCCGGTTCGCGATCAGCCCCAGCATTTT; clone_size: .; d_call: .; j_call: TRBJ1-5; v_call: TRBV19; cdr3_length: 14
cdr3_aa: CASSLTGGRSGNTIYF; cdr3_nt: TGTGCCAGCAGTCTTACAGGGGGCCGCTCTGGAAACACCATATATTTT; clone_size: .; d_call: TRBD1; j_call: TRBJ1-3; v_call: TRBV2; cdr3_length: 16
cdr3_aa: CASSLGTQGGNTEAFF; cdr3_nt: TGTGCCAGCAGCTTGGGCACACAAGGGGGGAACACTGAAGCTTTCTTT; clone_size: .; d_call: .; j_call: TRBJ1-1; v_call: TRBV5-6; cdr3_length: 16
cdr3_aa: CASAPGHSSSYEQYF; cdr3_nt: TGTGCCAGCGCTCCGGGACACAGTTCGTCCTACGAGCAGTACTTC; clone_size: few; d_call: .; j_call: TRBJ2-7; v_call: TRBV5-5; cdr3_length: 15
cdr3_aa: CAPIAPDQPQHF; cdr3_nt: TGTGCCCCAATAGCCCCCGACCAGCCCCAGCATTTT; clone_size: .; d_call: .; j_call: TRBJ1-5; v_call: TRBV25-1; cdr3_length: 12
cdr3_aa: CASGRSGTGSYEQYF; cdr3_nt: TGTGCCAGCGGGCGTTCCGGGACAGGCTCCTACGAGCAGTACTTC; clone_size: .; d_call: TRBD1; j_call: TRBJ2-7; v_call: TRBV27; cdr3_length: 15
cdr3_aa: CASSQDRGLAGTYEQYF; cdr3_nt: TGCGCCAGCAGCCAAGATAGGGGACTAGCGGGAACTTACGAGCAGTACTTC; clone_size: .; d_call: TRBD2; j_call: TRBJ2-7; v_call: TRBV4-3; cdr3_length: 17
cdr3_aa: CASSYDRWNGYTF; cdr3_nt: TGTGCCAGCAGTTACGACAGGTGGAATGGCTACACCTTC; clone_size: few; d_call: .; j_call: TRBJ1-2; v_call: TRBV6-5; cdr3_length: 13
cdr3_aa: CASSSPLQVAEAFF; cdr3_nt: TGTGCCAGCAGCTCCCCCCTCCAGGTGGCTGAAGCTTTCTTT; clone_size: few; d_call: .; j_call: TRBJ1-1; v_call: TRBV7-9; cdr3_length: 14
cdr3_aa: CASSLLTGSHYGYTF; cdr3_nt: TGTGCCAGCAGCCTTTTAACAGGGTCCCACTATGGCTACACCTTC; clone_size: once; d_call: .; j_call: TRBJ1-2; v_call: TRBV7-2; cdr3_length: 15
cdr3_aa: CASDRGGNQPQHF; cdr3_nt: TGTGCCAGCGATAGGGGGGGGAATCAGCCCCAGCATTTT; clone_size: .; d_call: .; j_call: TRBJ1-5; v_call: TRBV7-9; cdr3_length: 13
cdr3_aa: CASSLRGLGQYTEAFF; cdr3_nt: TGTGCCAGCAGCTTAAGGGGACTGGGACAGTACACTGAAGCTTTCTTT; clone_size: few; d_call: TRBD1; j_call: TRBJ1-1; v_call: TRBV11-3; cdr3_length: 16
cdr3_aa: CASSFTSAVGYEQYF; cdr3_nt: TGTGCCAGCAGCTTCACTAGCGCGGTGGGCTACGAGCAGTACTTC; clone_size: .; d_call: TRBD2; j_call: TRBJ2-7; v_call: TRBV11-2; cdr3_length: 15
cdr3_aa: CASSWTGERGTQYF; cdr3_nt: TGTGCCAGCAGCTGGACAGGGGAAAGGGGGACCCAGTACTTC; clone_size: once; d_call: TRBD1; j_call: TRBJ2-5; v_call: TRBV7-3; cdr3_length: 14
cdr3_aa: CASSRSTGTTEAFF; cdr3_nt: TGTGCCAGTTCACGGTCGACAGGTACCACTGAAGCTTTCTTT; clone_size: .; d_call: .; j_call: TRBJ1-1; v_call: TRBV9; cdr3_length: 14
cdr3_aa: CASSERRGRGWNTEAFF; cdr3_nt: TGTGCCAGCAGTGAGCGGCGGGGCAGGGGGTGGAACACTGAAGCTTTCTTT; clone_size: .; d_call: TRBD1; j_call: TRBJ1-1; v_call: TRBV2; cdr3_length: 17
cdr3_aa: CASSRDRGDDGYTF; cdr3_nt: TGTGCCAGCAGCCGGGACAGGGGGGATGATGGCTACACCTTC; clone_size: .; d_call: TRBD1; j_call: TRBJ1-2; v_call: TRBV7-8; cdr3_length: 14
cdr3_aa: CASSSLAGGLWTGELFF; cdr3_nt: TGTGCCAGCAGCTCACTAGCGGGAGGACTGTGGACCGGGGAGCTGTTTTTT; clone_size: .; d_call: TRBD2; j_call: TRBJ2-2; v_call: TRBV5-4; cdr3_length: 17
cdr3_aa: CASSTVAPSSPQHF; cdr3_nt: TGTGCCAGCAGTACCGTGGCCCCGTCGTCGCCCCAGCATTTT; clone_size: .; d_call: .; j_call: TRBJ1-5; v_call: TRBV6-1; cdr3_length: 14
cdr3_aa: CASSVAGFSYEQYF; cdr3_nt: TGTGCCAGCAGCGTAGCGGGGTTCTCCTACGAGCAGTACTTC; clone_size: .; d_call: .; j_call: TRBJ2-7; v_call: TRBV9; cdr3_length: 14
cdr3_aa: CASSLYGSLTDTQYF; cdr3_nt: TGTGCCAGCAGCTTATACGGGAGTCTCACAGATACGCAGTATTTT; clone_size: once; d_call: .; j_call: TRBJ2-3; v_call: TRBV7-3; cdr3_length: 15
cdr3_aa: CASSFRGFSTEAFF; cdr3_nt: TGTGCCAGCAGTTTTCGGGGGTTTAGTACTGAAGCTTTCTTT; clone_size: .; d_call: .; j_call: TRBJ1-1; v_call: TRBV6-5; cdr3_length: 14
cdr3_aa: CASSVSGALGEQYF; cdr3_nt: TGTGCCAGCAGCGTTTCAGGGGCCCTGGGCGAGCAGTACTTC; clone_size: .; d_call: .; j_call: TRBJ2-7; v_call: TRBV9; cdr3_length: 14
cdr3_aa: CASSPRGATEAFF; cdr3_nt: TGTGCCAGCAGCCCTCGGGGGGCCACTGAAGCTTTCTTT; clone_size: few; d_call: .; j_call: TRBJ1-1; v_call: TRBV5-6; cdr3_length: 13
cdr3_aa: CASSLAGGIPYF; cdr3_nt: TGTGCCAGCAGCTTAGCGGGAGGAATTCCGTACTTC; clone_size: .; d_call: TRBD2; j_call: TRBJ2-7; v_call: TRBV11-3; cdr3_length: 12
cdr3_aa: CAWTGKRDGSYEQYF; cdr3_nt: TGTGCCTGGACAGGGAAGCGGGATGGCTCCTACGAGCAGTACTTC; clone_size: few; d_call: TRBD2; j_call: TRBJ2-7; v_call: TRBV30; cdr3_length: 15
cdr3_aa: CASSYLAEQYF; cdr3_nt: TGTGCCAGCAGTTACTTGGCAGAGCAGTACTTC; clone_size: .; d_call: .; j_call: TRBJ2-7; v_call: TRBV6-5; cdr3_length: 11
cdr3_aa: CASSTTGDEGETQYF; cdr3_nt: TGTGCCAGCAGCACGACAGGGGATGAGGGAGAGACCCAGTACTTC; clone_size: .; d_call: TRBD1; j_call: TRBJ2-5; v_call: TRBV27; cdr3_length: 15
cdr3_aa: CASSVKTSGRLYNEQFF; cdr3_nt: TGTGCCAGCAGCGTCAAGACTAGCGGGAGACTCTACAATGAGCAGTTCTTC; clone_size: .; d_call: TRBD2; j_call: TRBJ2-1; v_call: TRBV5-6; cdr3_length: 17
cdr3_aa: CASSQDLGGLTLRHTEAFF; cdr3_nt: TGTGCCAGCAGCCAAGATCTGGGGGGGCTCACCCTCCGGCACACTGAAGCTTTCTTT; clone_size: .; d_call: .; j_call: TRBJ1-1; v_call: TRBV4-2; cdr3_length: 19
cdr3_aa: CASSYGLAGTGELFF; cdr3_nt: TGTGCCAGCAGTTACGGACTAGCGGGGACCGGGGAGCTGTTTTTT; clone_size: .; d_call: TRBD2; j_call: TRBJ2-2; v_call: TRBV6-5; cdr3_length: 15
cdr3_aa: CAISPSDEQYF; cdr3_nt: TGTGCCATCAGCCCTAGCGACGAGCAGTACTTC; clone_size: .; d_call: .; j_call: TRBJ2-7; v_call: TRBV10-3; cdr3_length: 11
cdr3_aa: CAWSRGLAGRGETQYF; cdr3_nt: TGTGCCTGGAGCCGGGGACTAGCGGGACGGGGGGAGACCCAGTACTTC; clone_size: .; d_call: TRBD2; j_call: TRBJ2-5; v_call: TRBV30; cdr3_length: 16
cdr3_aa: CASSISGTRSYEQYF; cdr3_nt: TGTGCCAGCAGCATCTCCGGGACTCGCTCCTACGAGCAGTACTTC; clone_size: .; d_call: .; j_call: TRBJ2-7; v_call: TRBV13; cdr3_length: 15